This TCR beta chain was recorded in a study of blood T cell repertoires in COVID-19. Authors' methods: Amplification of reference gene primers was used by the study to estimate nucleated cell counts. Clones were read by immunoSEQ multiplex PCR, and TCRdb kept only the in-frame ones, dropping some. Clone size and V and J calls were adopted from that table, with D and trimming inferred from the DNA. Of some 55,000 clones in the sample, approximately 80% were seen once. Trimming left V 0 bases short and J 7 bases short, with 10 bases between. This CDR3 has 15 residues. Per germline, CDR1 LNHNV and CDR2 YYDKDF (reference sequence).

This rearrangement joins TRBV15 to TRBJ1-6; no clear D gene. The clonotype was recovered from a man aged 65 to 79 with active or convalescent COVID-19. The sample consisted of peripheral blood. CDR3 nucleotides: TGTGCCACCAGCAGAGACCAGGCCAAAAATTCACCCCTCCACTTT. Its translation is CATSRDQAKNSPLHF.